The rows below give T cell receptor beta chains drawn from one sample of a study of cytomegalovirus exposure and HLA in healthy donors. The method was immunoSEQ multiplex PCR; TCRdb's version includes in-frame clones alone and lacks a portion of them. This sample has 180,000 or so clones, with 60% to 85% found just once. The source material was PBMCs. These receptors all stem from a man between 18 and 29 years old in good health and CMV-seronegative. Each CDR3 is given with its conserved first and last residue. Each record gives: CDR3 protein, CDR3 DNA, clone size, V gene, D gene, J gene. D genes are given only for firm matches. Clone size appears in some rows only: once, few, many, or a class for an expanded clone.

CDR3: CASSAGTVNTEAFF; DNA: TGTGCCAGCAGCGCCGGGACAGTGAACACTGAAGCTTTCTTT; size: NA; V: TRBV9; D: TRBD1; J: TRBJ1-1
CDR3: CASSFPQSTDTQYF; DNA: TGTGCCAGCAGTTTCCCCCAGTCCACAGATACGCAGTATTTT; size: NA; V: TRBV28; D: NA; J: TRBJ2-3
CDR3: CASSVGASGRNEQFF; DNA: TGTGCCAGCAGCGTAGGGGCTAGCGGGAGAAATGAGCAGTTCTTC; size: once; V: TRBV9; D: TRBD2; J: TRBJ2-1
CDR3: CASSLPRTGFPSNQPQHF; DNA: TGTGCCAGCAGTTTACCCCGGACAGGGTTCCCCAGCAATCAGCCCCAGCATTTT; size: NA; V: TRBV28; D: TRBD1; J: TRBJ1-5
CDR3: CASSLGAGRVNTEAFF; DNA: TGTGCCAGCAGTTTAGGGGCAGGGAGGGTGAACACTGAAGCTTTCTTT; size: NA; V: TRBV28; D: NA; J: TRBJ1-1
CDR3: CASRTGRNTIYF; DNA: TGTGCCAGCAGGACAGGTCGAAACACCATATATTTT; size: NA; V: TRBV6-5; D: NA; J: TRBJ1-3
CDR3: CASSTGTSGSLTDTQYF; DNA: TGCGCCAGCAGCACCGGGACTAGCGGGAGTTTGACAGATACGCAGTATTTT; size: few; V: TRBV5-1; D: TRBD2; J: TRBJ2-3
CDR3: CASSKEVAKFF; DNA: TGTGCCAGCAGCAAGGAGGTAGCTAAGTTCTTC; size: NA; V: TRBV21-1; D: NA; J: TRBJ2-1
CDR3: CASQGTGLYNEQFF; DNA: TGTGCCAGCCAAGGGACAGGACTCTACAATGAGCAGTTCTTC; size: NA; V: TRBV25-1; D: TRBD1; J: TRBJ2-1
CDR3: CASSLVQGLHEQYF; DNA: TGTGCCAGCAGCTTGGTTCAGGGTCTCCACGAGCAGTACTTC; size: NA; V: TRBV5-6; D: NA; J: TRBJ2-7
CDR3: CASSPNTGGGYTEAFF; DNA: TGTGCCAGCAGTCCAAACACAGGAGGGGGCTACACTGAAGCTTTCTTT; size: NA; V: TRBV27; D: TRBD1; J: TRBJ1-1
CDR3: CASSLRAGEAFF; DNA: TGTGCCAGCAGCTTGCGCGCGGGAGAAGCTTTCTTT; size: few; V: TRBV5-4; D: NA; J: TRBJ1-1
CDR3: CASGPIRDKQNYGYTF; DNA: TGTGCCAGCGGACCAATCCGGGACAAGCAAAACTATGGCTACACCTTC; size: NA; V: TRBV7-2; D: NA; J: TRBJ1-2
CDR3: CAISDWQSYEQYF; DNA: TGTGCCATCAGTGACTGGCAGTCCTACGAGCAGTACTTC; size: NA; V: TRBV10-3; D: NA; J: TRBJ2-7
CDR3: CATSRVSGAGGFYEQYF; DNA: TGTGCCACCAGCAGAGTCTCGGGGGCGGGAGGGTTCTACGAGCAGTACTTC; size: NA; V: TRBV15; D: TRBD2; J: TRBJ2-7
CDR3: CASSADWNTGELFF; DNA: TGTGCCAGCAGTGCCGACTGGAACACCGGGGAGCTGTTTTTT; size: NA; V: TRBV28; D: NA; J: TRBJ2-2
CDR3: CASSPGVSGGAGADTQYF; DNA: TGTGCCAGCAGCCCCGGGGTTAGCGGGGGGGCCGGGGCAGATACGCAGTATTTT; size: NA; V: TRBV5-6; D: TRBD2; J: TRBJ2-3